This TCR beta chain was identified during a study of blood T cell repertoires in COVID-19. Study in general: Researchers got acute and convalescent COVID-19 samples from the United States, Italy and Spain. Sources were T cells, B-cell-depleted T cells, or PBMCs; the material itself was cDNA or gDNA.

Per the original methods: Amplified reference gene primers provided the basis for estimating nucleated cell counts. Sequenced by immunoSEQ multiplex PCR; TCRdb stores in-frame clones only, minus some. From that table come the V and J calls and clone size; the DNA was used to work out D and trimming. The data hold some 250,000 clones, with about 84% observed a single time. J was trimmed by 5 bases and V by 4 bases; bases with no gene match: 11. CDR1 and CDR2 from the germline V gene are MGHRA and YSYEKL. The CDR3 extends over 17 amino acids. Sequenced material: peripheral blood. The chain uses TRBV4-1 and TRBJ1-2, with 12 bases matching TRBD1. This receptor was taken from a man older than 75 with acute or convalescent COVID-19. The CDR3 bases are TGCGCCAGCAGCCCCGACGGGGGACAGGGGGCGTTTTATGGCTACACCTTC. Translating gives CASSPDGGQGAFYGYTF.